The 8 T cell receptor beta chains given below trace back to one sample, sequenced in a study of blood T cell repertoires in COVID-19. Measured with immunoSEQ multiplex PCR; TCRdb has only the in-frame clones, and not every one. Here the sample spans hundreds of thousands of clones, approximately 92% being singletons. The sample was PBMCs or T cells enriched from blood (not recorded which). The receptors were gathered from a man younger than 35 who had recovered from COVID-19.

The rearrangement uses TRBV11-1 and TRBJ2-2, with a weak D call TRBD2 (6 bases). Germline V gene data show CDR1 as SGHAT and CDR2 as FQDESV (reference sequence). The CDR3 runs to 16 residues. V was pared by 2 bases and J by 6 bases, with 16 bases between. CDR3 amino acids: CASSLSRGFFSGELFF. CDR3 in DNA: TGTGCCAGCAGCTTATCACGGGGGTTTTTCTCCGGGGAGCTGTTTTTT.

The V gene is TRBV7-8, the J gene TRBJ2-7; D may be TRBD2 (5 bases). The V end lost 7 bases, the J end lost 2 bases, and 18 bases lay between the germline ends. Germline V gives CDR1 SGHVS, CDR2 FQNEAQ. The CDR3 spans 15 residues. This CDR3 reads CASTPLGSSTYEQYF. Here the CDR3 DNA reads TGTGCCAGCACTCCTCTAGGGAGCAGTACCTACGAGCAGTACTTC.

The chain joins TRBV7-9 to TRBJ1-6; TRBD1 aligns across 10 bases. The CDR3 consists of 17 residues. Germline V CDR1 and CDR2: SEHNR, FQNEAQ (reference sequence). With V trimmed by 0 bases and J by 8 bases, 7 bases remained unmatched. The CDR3 sequence is CASSLARTGGGHSPLHF. Written as DNA, the CDR3 is TGTGCCAGCAGCTTAGCCAGGACAGGGGGTGGTCATTCACCCCTCCACTTT.

The chain uses TRBV7-9 and TRBJ1-2, with 8 bases aligning to TRBD1. The CDR3 covers 15 residues. Germline CDR1 is SEHNR and CDR2 is FQNEAQ (reference sequence). V lost 1 base, J lost 6 bases, and 7 bases stayed unmatched. The CDR3 sequence: CASSLVRTGSHGYTF. The CDR3 nucleotides are TGTGCCAGCAGCTTAGTCCGGACAGGGTCCCATGGCTACACCTTC.

The chain couples TRBV3-1 (or the pseudogene TRBV3-2) to TRBJ1-3; D is ambiguous. The CDR3 sequence is 16 residues long. Trimming took off 0 bases at V and 1 base at J, with 10 bases between the two ends. Germline V gene data show CDR1 as LGHDT and CDR2 as YNNKEL (reference sequence). The CDR3 sequence is CASSQEYIHSGNTIYF. The CDR3 region has the DNA TGTGCCAGCAGCCAAGAATACATCCATTCTGGAAACACCATATATTTT.

The chain recombines TRBV28 with TRBJ2-1; 14 bases agree with TRBD2. This CDR3 contains 16 residues. J gave up 8 bases and V 2 bases, and 5 bases lay outside the gene matches. The germline gives CDR1 MDHEN, CDR2 SYDVKM. The CDR3 sequence: CASSLRGLAGVHEQFF. In DNA form, the CDR3 reads TGTGCCAGCAGTTTAAGGGGACTAGCGGGAGTTCATGAGCAGTTCTTC.

The chain links TRBV29-1 to TRBJ1-1; D perhaps matches TRBD1 (6 bases). V was pared by 4 bases and J by 11 bases, with 26 bases between. Germline V CDR1 and CDR2: SQVTM, ANQGSEA. CDR3 length: 15 residues. The CDR3, as DNA: TGCAGCGTTGTAACAGGGCCTGTTAGCCGAGGGTGGGCTTTCTTT. As protein: CSVVTGPVSRGWAFF.

The V gene is TRBV4-1, the J gene TRBJ2-1; 7 bases agree with TRBD2. V trimming: 0 bases; J trimming: 8 bases; junction bases outside the gene matches: 10. The CDR3 sequence is 16 residues long. Germline values: CDR1 MGHRA, CDR2 YSYEKL. The CDR3 here is CASSQEIPSGADEQFF. The CDR3 DNA is TGCGCCAGCAGCCAAGAGATACCTAGCGGCGCGGATGAGCAGTTCTTC.